The T cell receptor beta chain under discussion was sequenced for a study of shared clonotypes between healthy human individuals. Evenly divided among several immunoSEQ plates was the genomic DNA of each subset. Data came from immunoSEQ multiplex PCR; TCRdb stores just in-frame clones and leaves some out. The table includes about 2 million clones, roughly 95% detected once. Notes on this clone: The antigen is unknown.

Per germline, CDR1 ENHRY and CDR2 SYGVKD. The CDR3 has 20 residues. The J segment lost 4 bases and the V segment lost 3 bases, leaving 14 bases of the junction unmatched. General observations from the study: Across subsets, estimated richness was generally greater for naive than for memory populations. A reduction in generation probabilities was seen for non-shared clonotypes relative to those shared by all four donors.

CD45RO-negative, CCR7-selected cells formed the naive CD8 fraction, which excluded terminally differentiated effector memory CD45RA+ cells. Material: naive CD8+ T cells sorted from blood. The sequence derives from a man younger than 35 in good health. V and J are TRBV10-3 and TRBJ2-1, with TRBD2 matching 14 bases. This CDR3 reads CAISDRPPGLAGEGYNEQFF. The CDR3 bases are TGTGCCATCAGTGATCGTCCGCCGGGACTAGCGGGAGAAGGTTACAATGAGCAGTTCTTC.